The 21 T cell receptor beta chains reported below all come from one sample, sequenced in a study of regulatory T cells in long-lasting Graves disease. Time point specified: newly diagnosed GD, antithyroid drugs for less than 3 months. From RNA extracted from PBMCs, the TCR library was made. Through Arm-PCR of CDR3 regions and iRepertoire HTBI primers, TCR beta libraries were built. TCRdb re-called the multiplex PCR reads through MiXCR, storing one row per CDR3 protein. The sample has hundreds of thousands of distinct CDR3 sequences; about 13% are singletons. The same sample was also used in a study of T cells in Graves' hyperthyroidism and ophthalmopathy.

This sample comprised peripheral blood mononuclear cells (PBMCs), obtained at new diagnosis, from a patient treated with antithyroid drugs. The receptor set was obtained from a man aged 25 to 40 with Graves disease.

This clonotype was recorded at least ten times. The rearrangement uses TRBV11-2 and TRBJ2-1; D gene ambiguous. Germline V gene sequence: CDR1 SGHAT, CDR2 FQNNGV. Trimming took 0 bases from V and 7 from J, leaving 4 bases between them. CDR3 length: 12 amino acids. The CDR3 loop reads CASSLETNEQFF. In nucleotides, the CDR3 is TGTGCCAGCAGCTTAGAAACGAATGAGCAGTTCTTC.

This clonotype was recorded many times. The chain couples TRBV6-1 to TRBJ1-5; tentatively, D is TRBD1 (5 bases). The CDR3 is 13 residues long. Trimming took off 11 bases at V and 0 bases at J, with 11 bases between the two ends. Germline lookup yields CDR1 MNHNS and CDR2 SASEGT. CDR3 amino acids: CAGRGYSNQPQHF. The DNA of the CDR3 is TGTGCCGGGAGGGGTTATAGCAATCAGCCCCAGCATTTT.

This clonotype was seen at least ten times. The chain employs TRBV5-1 and TRBJ2-7, with D possibly matching TRBD2 (5 bases). Germline values: CDR1 SGHRS, CDR2 YFSETQ. This CDR3 is built from 14 residues. Trimming removed 1 base from V and 2 bases from J, with 10 bases in between. CDR3 coding DNA: TGCGCCAGCAGCTTGATAGAGGGCACCTACGAGCAGTACTTC. Translation: CASSLIEGTYEQYF.

This clonotype was recorded at least ten times. The chain has TRBV20-1 and TRBJ2-1; 11 positions agree with TRBD2. Germline assignment: CDR1 DFQATT and CDR2 SNEGSKA (reference sequence). The CDR3 is 14 residues long. The junction had 3 bases not matched to a gene; V was cut back by 0 bases and J by 8 bases. The DNA of the CDR3 is TGCAGTGCTAGAGATGTGACTAGCGGGGATGAGCAGTTCTTC. Translating gives CSARDVTSGDEQFF.

This clonotype appeared many times. The V gene is TRBV10-3, the J gene TRBJ2-6; D possibly matches TRBD1 or TRBD2 (6 bases each). V was cut by 7 bases and J by 4 bases, with 17 bases left in between. This CDR3 is 16 amino acids long. The germline CDR1 and CDR2 sequences are ENHRY and SYGVKD. The CDR3 here is CAIKKTGGAGANVLTF. The CDR3 DNA reads TGTGCCATCAAGAAGACAGGAGGGGCCGGGGCCAACGTCCTGACTTTC.

This clonotype was counted many times. The chain carries TRBV20-1 and TRBJ2-3; possibly TRBD1 for D (6 bases). Germline CDR1 and CDR2: DFQATT and SNEGSKA (reference sequence). Trimming removed 3 bases from V and 1 base from J, with 11 bases in between. The CDR3 is made up of 14 amino acids. The DNA for the CDR3 is TGCAGTGCTAGTTCCGAGGGGGGCACAGATACGCAGTATTTT. Translation: CSASSEGGTDTQYF.

In its sample, this clonotype was seen many times. The chain employs TRBV12-3 or TRBV12-4 and TRBJ2-7; D ambiguous. The V gene lost 4 bases and the J gene lost 3 bases, with 13 bases spanning the gap. The CDR3 length is 14 residues. The CDR3 loop reads CASSSRWSNYEQYF. CDR3 sequence (DNA): TGTGCCAGCAGTTCAAGGTGGTCGAACTACGAGCAGTACTTC.

This rearrangement joins TRBV3-1 to TRBJ2-7; D is unresolved. V was clipped by 0 bases and J by 7 bases, with 7 bases between them. The CDR3 is 12 amino acids. Germline CDR1 is LGHDT and CDR2 is YNNKEL (reference sequence). The CDR3 protein is CASSQDTGEQYF. The CDR3 bases are TGTGCCAGCAGCCAAGATACTGGTGAGCAGTACTTC.

The sample holds many counts of this clonotype. V gene TRBV6-1 combines with J gene TRBJ2-5, with 16 bases that match TRBD2. The CDR3 contains 17 residues. CDR1 MNHNS and CDR2 SASEGT come from the germline V gene. The junction had 9 bases not matched to a gene; V was cut back by 7 bases and J by 4 bases. CDR3 residues: CASTPGLAGGPRETQYF. CDR3 bases: TGTGCCAGCACCCCGGGACTAGCGGGAGGGCCTCGAGAGACCCAGTACTTC.

As concerns this clonotype: Sequence at one end of the junction differs from germline and may be a read error. V gene TRBV10-3 combines with J gene TRBJ2-1, with TRBD1 matching over 9 bases. Germline V gives CDR1 ENHRY, CDR2 SYGVKD. The CDR3 is 17 residues long. The CDR3 loop is CAISQPGQGSWPNGQFF. The CDR3 bases are TGTGCCATCAGCCAACCGGGACAGGGATCGTGGCCCAATGGGCAGTTCTTC.

This chain uses TRBV27 with TRBJ2-5, with 8 bases aligning to TRBD1. This CDR3 has 13 residues. Germline V gene sequence: CDR1 MNHEY, CDR2 SMNVEV (reference sequence). The trim removed 4 bases at V and 7 bases at J, leaving 5 bases unmatched. Here the CDR3 DNA reads TGTGCCAGCAGTTCATCAGGGGGCGCGACCCAGTACTTC. Its protein product is CASSSSGGATQYF.

This clonotype was found many times. The rearrangement uses TRBV27 and TRBJ2-1; tentative D call: TRBD2 (6 bases). Between the trimmed V and J ends, which lost 4 bases and 7 bases, there was a span of 20 bases. The CDR3 runs 16 residues. Germline V lookup: CDR1 MNHEY, CDR2 SMNVEV (reference sequence). The CDR3 loop reads CASSSLGIAVKNEQFF. For the CDR3, the DNA is TGTGCCAGCAGTTCATTGGGGATAGCGGTGAAAAATGAGCAGTTCTTC.

The gene calls are TRBV7-2 and TRBJ1-4; a weak D match, TRBD1 (5 bases). Germline-derived CDR1 and CDR2 are SGHTA and FQGNSA. The CDR3 has 15 residues. Between the trimmed V and J ends, which lost 4 bases and 2 bases, there was a span of 11 bases. DNA for the CDR3: TGTGCCAGCAGCTCGGGGGGGGTTACTAATGAAAAACTGTTTTTT. Protein product: CASSSGGVTNEKLFF.

This clonotype was observed a few times. The CDR3 loop reads CASSLGQFNSPLHF. The CDR3 region has the DNA TGTGCCAGCAGCTTGGGACAGTTCAATTCACCCCTCCACTTT. The rearrangement joins TRBV7-9 to TRBJ1-6; 7 nucleotides match TRBD1. The J segment lost 7 bases and the V segment lost 3 bases, leaving 3 bases of the junction unmatched. CDR1 is SEHNR, CDR2 FQNEAQ, per germline (reference sequence). The CDR3 spans 14 residues.

This clonotype was seen more than once but under ten times. This chain joins TRBV30 and TRBJ1-4; 7 bases align to TRBD1. Germline lookup yields CDR1 GTSNPN and CDR2 SVGIG (reference sequence). Losses at the gene ends were 4 bases for V and 1 base for J; bases not matched to a gene: 3. This CDR3 has 14 amino acids. CDR3: CAWMGDRTNEKLFF. The DNA for the CDR3 is TGTGCCTGGATGGGGGACAGAACTAATGAAAAACTGTTTTTT.

This clonotype was counted between two and nine times. This chain connects TRBV7-2 to TRBJ2-3; TRBD2 aligns across 11 bases. The CDR3 extends over 17 amino acids. J was trimmed by 3 bases and V by 1 base; bases with no gene match: 6. Germline assignment: CDR1 SGHTA and CDR2 FQGNSA. Here the CDR3 reads CASSLGGTSGMTDTQYF. DNA for the CDR3: TGTGCCAGCAGCTTAGGAGGGACTAGCGGCATGACAGATACGCAGTATTTT.

This clonotype was counted only a few times. The genes are TRBV7-7 and TRBJ1-3; D remains ambiguous. Germline V gene data show CDR1 as SSHAT and CDR2 as FNYEAQ (reference sequence). The CDR3 consists of 13 residues. The ends were cut back, 4 bases at V and 6 bases at J, with 10 bases in the middle. The CDR3 here is CASSSTRANTIYF. As DNA, the CDR3 is TGTGCCAGCAGCTCCACACGGGCAAACACCATATATTTT.

This clonotype was detected ten times or more. The chain joins TRBV6-2 or TRBV6-3 to TRBJ2-7; TRBD2 matches at 10 bases. Germline-derived CDR1 and CDR2 are MNHEY and SVGEGT. V shed 0 bases and J 4 bases; nucleotides not matched to a gene: 3. The CDR3 contains 15 residues. The CDR3 region is CASSYSSGRVYEQYF. The CDR3 DNA is TGTGCCAGCAGTTACTCGAGCGGGAGGGTTTACGAGCAGTACTTC.

This clonotype has a handful of counts. The rearrangement links TRBV6-1 to TRBJ2-7; TRBD1 is a possible D gene (6 bases). Looked up from germline, CDR1 is MNHNS and CDR2 is SASEGT. V was clipped by 4 bases and J by 1 base, with 11 bases between them. CDR3 length equals 14 residues. CDR3: CASSGSGVSYEQYF. Written as DNA, the CDR3 is TGTGCCAGCAGTGGGTCAGGGGTGTCCTACGAGCAGTACTTC.

This clonotype was found many times. This rearrangement joins TRBV6-5 to TRBJ2-1, with 7 bases fitting TRBD1. Germline V gene sequence: CDR1 MNHEY, CDR2 SVGAGI. Losses at the gene ends were 4 bases for V and 3 bases for J; bases not matched to a gene: 6. This CDR3 contains 15 residues. This chain's CDR3 is CASSSADRLYNEQFF. CDR3 coding DNA: TGTGCCAGCAGTTCCGCGGACAGGCTCTACAATGAGCAGTTCTTC.

This clonotype occurred a few times. V usage is TRBV20-1 and J usage is TRBJ2-3, with TRBD1 matching over 10 bases. The J call is doubtful: the DNA matches TRBJ1-5 better. This CDR3 has 15 amino acids. The germline V gene encodes CDR1 DFQATT and CDR2 SNEGSKA (reference sequence). The CDR3 region has the DNA TGCAGTGCTAGAAGGGTGGGACAGGGGACAGATACGCAGCATTTT. This codes for CSARRVGQGTDTQHF.